This paragraph reports one T cell receptor (beta chain). The data derive from a study of blood T cell repertoires in COVID-19. Study information: There were acute and convalescent COVID-19 samples, and they came from the United States, Italy and Spain. The cDNA or gDNA used as material had been derived from T cells, B-cell-depleted T cells, or PBMCs.

Authors' analysis steps: From reference gene primer amplification, estimates of nucleated cell counts were derived. Sequencing was performed with immunoSEQ multiplex PCR; in TCRdb, only in-frame clones are kept and a portion is missing. From that table come the V and J calls and clone size; the DNA was used to work out D and trimming. Among approximately 270,000 clones listed, more than 80% were seen once. Germline values: CDR1 KGHSH, CDR2 LQKENI. Losses at the gene ends were 2 bases for V and 7 bases for J; bases not matched to a gene: 7. CDR3 length: 16 amino acids. The receptor was derived from a woman in her 30s with acute COVID-19. This chain joins TRBV18 and TRBJ2-1; 11 bases map to TRBD1. The sample consisted of PBMCs or T cells enriched from blood (not recorded which). CDR3 region: CASSPWTGGERNEQFF. The CDR3, as DNA: TGTGCCAGCTCACCATGGACAGGGGGCGAAAGGAATGAGCAGTTCTTC.